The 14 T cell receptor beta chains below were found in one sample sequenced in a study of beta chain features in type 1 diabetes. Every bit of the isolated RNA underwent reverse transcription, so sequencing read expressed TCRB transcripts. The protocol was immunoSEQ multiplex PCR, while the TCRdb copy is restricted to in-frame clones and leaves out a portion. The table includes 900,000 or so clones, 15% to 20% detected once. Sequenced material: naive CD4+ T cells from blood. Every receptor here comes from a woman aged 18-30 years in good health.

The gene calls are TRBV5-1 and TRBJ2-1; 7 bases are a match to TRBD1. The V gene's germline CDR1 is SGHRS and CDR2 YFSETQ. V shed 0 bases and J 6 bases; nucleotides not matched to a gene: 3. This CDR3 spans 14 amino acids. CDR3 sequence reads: CASSLVAGGNEQFF. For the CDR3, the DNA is TGCGCCAGCAGCTTGGTAGCAGGGGGCAATGAGCAGTTCTTC.

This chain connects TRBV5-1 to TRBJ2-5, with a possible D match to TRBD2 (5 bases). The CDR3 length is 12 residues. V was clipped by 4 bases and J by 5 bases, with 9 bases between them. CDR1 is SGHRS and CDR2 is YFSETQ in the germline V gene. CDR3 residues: CASSPGWETQYF. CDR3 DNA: TGCGCCAGCAGCCCGGGGTGGGAGACCCAGTACTTC.

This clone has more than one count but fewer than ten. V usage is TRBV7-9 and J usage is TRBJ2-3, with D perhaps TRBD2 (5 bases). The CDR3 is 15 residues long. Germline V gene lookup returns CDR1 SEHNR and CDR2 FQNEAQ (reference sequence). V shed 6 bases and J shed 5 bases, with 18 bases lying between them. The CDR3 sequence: CASSPGNLGGDTQYF. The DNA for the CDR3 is TGTGCCAGCAGTCCGGGGAACCTGGGCGGAGATACGCAGTATTTT.

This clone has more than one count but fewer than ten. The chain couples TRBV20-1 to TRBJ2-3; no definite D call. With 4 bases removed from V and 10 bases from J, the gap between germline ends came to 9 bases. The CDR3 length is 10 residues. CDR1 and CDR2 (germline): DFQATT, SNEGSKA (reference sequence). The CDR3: CSAIVGAQYF. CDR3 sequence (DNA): TGCAGTGCTATCGTCGGAGCGCAGTATTTT.

The CDR3: CASSGQNQPQHF. The CDR3 region has the DNA TGTGCCAGCAGTGGACAGAATCAGCCCCAGCATTTT. J is TRBJ1-5 and V is TRBV2; TRBD1 is a possible D gene (5 bases). The CDR3 loop spans 12 amino acids. V shed 4 bases and J shed 4 bases, with 5 bases lying between them. The germline V gene has CDR1 SNHLY and CDR2 FYNNEI.

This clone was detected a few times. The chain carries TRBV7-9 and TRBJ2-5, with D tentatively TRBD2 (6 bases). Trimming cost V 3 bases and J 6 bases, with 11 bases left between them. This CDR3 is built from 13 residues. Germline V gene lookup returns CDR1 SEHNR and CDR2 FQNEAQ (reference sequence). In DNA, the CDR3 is TGTGCCAGCAGCTTCATGGACTATCAGACCCAGTACTTC. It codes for CASSFMDYQTQYF.

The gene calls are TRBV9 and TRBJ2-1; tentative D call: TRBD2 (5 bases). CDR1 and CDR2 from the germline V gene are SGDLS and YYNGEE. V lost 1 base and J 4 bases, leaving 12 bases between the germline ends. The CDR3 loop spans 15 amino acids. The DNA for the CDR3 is TGTGCCAGCAGCGTATTTGGGAGTACGTACAATGAGCAGTTCTTC. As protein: CASSVFGSTYNEQFF.

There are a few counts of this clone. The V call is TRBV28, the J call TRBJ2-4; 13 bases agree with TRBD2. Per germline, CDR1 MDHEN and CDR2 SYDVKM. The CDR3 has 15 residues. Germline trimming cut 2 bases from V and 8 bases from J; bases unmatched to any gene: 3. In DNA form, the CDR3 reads TGTGCCAGCAGTTTACGGACTAGCGGGAGTCACATTCAGTACTTC. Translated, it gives CASSLRTSGSHIQYF.

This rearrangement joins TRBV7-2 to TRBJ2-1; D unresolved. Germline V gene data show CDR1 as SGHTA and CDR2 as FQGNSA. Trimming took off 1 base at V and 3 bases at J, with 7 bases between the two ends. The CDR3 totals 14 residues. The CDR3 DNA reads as TGTGCCAGCAGCTTAGAGTCTATCTACAATGAGCAGTTCTTC. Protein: CASSLESIYNEQFF.

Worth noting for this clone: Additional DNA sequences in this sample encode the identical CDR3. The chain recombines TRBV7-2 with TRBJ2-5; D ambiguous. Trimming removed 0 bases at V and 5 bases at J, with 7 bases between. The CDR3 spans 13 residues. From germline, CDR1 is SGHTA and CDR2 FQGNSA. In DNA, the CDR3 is TGTGCCAGCAGCTTAGCCGGGTTGGAGACCCAGTACTTC. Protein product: CASSLAGLETQYF. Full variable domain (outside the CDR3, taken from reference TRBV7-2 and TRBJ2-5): GAGVSQSPSNKVTEKGKDVELRCDPISGHTALYWYRQSLGQGLEFLIYFQGNSAPDKSGLPSDRFSAERTGGSVSTLTIQRTQQEDSAVYLCASSLAGLETQYFGPGTRLLVL.

In DNA, the CDR3 is TGTGCCAGCAGTTTTAAGGTCTCGGAGACCCAGTACTTC. It yields the protein CASSFKVSETQYF. The rearrangement joins TRBV28 to TRBJ2-5; unclear D gene. V lost 3 bases to trimming and J lost 5 bases, with 10 bases between them. The germline gives CDR1 MDHEN, CDR2 SYDVKM. The CDR3 consists of 13 residues.

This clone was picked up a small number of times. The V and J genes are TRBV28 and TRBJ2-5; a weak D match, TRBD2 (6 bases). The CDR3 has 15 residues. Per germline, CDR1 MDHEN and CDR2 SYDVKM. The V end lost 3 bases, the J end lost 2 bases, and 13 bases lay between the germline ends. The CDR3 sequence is CASSFIGEAQETQYF. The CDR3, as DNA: TGTGCCAGCAGTTTTATCGGGGAGGCACAAGAGACCCAGTACTTC.

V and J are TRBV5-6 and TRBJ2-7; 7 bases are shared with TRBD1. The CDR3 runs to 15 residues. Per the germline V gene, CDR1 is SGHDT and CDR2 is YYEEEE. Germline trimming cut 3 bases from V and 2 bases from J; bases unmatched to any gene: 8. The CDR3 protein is CASSYTGARAYEQYF. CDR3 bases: TGTGCCAGCAGCTACACAGGGGCCAGGGCCTACGAGCAGTACTTC.

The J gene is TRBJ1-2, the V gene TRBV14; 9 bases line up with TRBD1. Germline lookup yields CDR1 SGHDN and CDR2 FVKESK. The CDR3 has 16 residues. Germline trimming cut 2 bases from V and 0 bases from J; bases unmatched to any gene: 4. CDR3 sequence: CASSQYRGQANYGYTF. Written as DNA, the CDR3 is TGTGCCAGCAGCCAATACAGGGGGCAAGCTAACTATGGCTACACCTTC.